This record concerns one TCR beta chain sequence. As yet, its antigen is unknown. These data come from a study of T cell responses to AZD1222 COVID-19 vaccine. The study, taken as a whole, reports: White British ancestry dominated among donors, who included more females, and clonal diversity was possibly underestimated. No day 14 peak samples; only post-peak repertoires were characterized. At baseline, just five to seven AZD1222 recipients tested seropositive.

V was pared by 2 bases and J by 5 bases, with 11 bases between. Looked up from germline, CDR1 is SGHRS and CDR2 is YFSETQ. This CDR3 contains 14 residues. Repertoires were generated with immunoSEQ multiplex PCR, while TCRdb's copy carries only in-frame clones and drops some. The data show 140,000 to 150,000 clones, more than 75% seen once. Material: peripheral blood, obtained on day 0 of MenACWY control vaccination. The chain combines TRBV5-1 with TRBJ2-4; tentative D call: TRBD2 (7 bases). This clonotype originated in an adult in good health. Here the CDR3 DNA reads TGCGCCAGCAGCTTCGGGGGGCCCCAAAACATTCAGTACTTC. Its translation is CASSFGGPQNIQYF.